A selection of T cell receptor beta chains follows, all from one sample in a study of blood T cells in healthy people across ages. TCRdb fed the 5' RACE reads into MiXCR, producing one record per CDR3 protein. The data show roughly 1,800,000 distinct CDR3 sequences, with less than 50% seen just once and 2.1% held by the top ten. The sample comprised blood. The receptors shown here come from a woman in her thirties or forties in good health. The CDR3 runs from the conserved cysteine through the conserved F or W. D genes are given only for firm matches. Only part of the rows carry a size: once, few, many, or a class if the clone is expanded.

TRBV7-2	TRBJ2-5	.	few	TGTGCCAGCAGCCCCCAACCGGGACACGGGCAAGAGACCCAGTACTTC	CASSPQPGHGQETQYF
TRBV12-3/TRBV12-4	TRBJ2-3	.	.	TGTGCCAGCAGTTTAAGGCTGTCTGTGGGGACAGATACGCAGTATTTT	CASSLRLSVGTDTQYF
TRBV6-5	TRBJ2-1	.	.	TGTGCCAGCAGTTACCACCGGGGTGAGCAGTTCTTC	CASSYHRGEQFF
TRBV12-3/TRBV12-4	TRBJ1-2	.	many	TGTGCCAGCAGTCACAACCTATCATCCCGGGACGGATATGGCTACACCTTC	CASSHNLSSRDGYGYTF
TRBV5-1	TRBJ2-3	TRBD2	few	TGCGCCAGCAGCTCCGGGACTAGCGGGAGAACTACAGATACGCAGTATTTT	CASSSGTSGRTTDTQYF
TRBV29-1	TRBJ2-5	.	.	TGCAGCGTTGAAGGGGGCGGGGTCGGAGAGACCCAGTACTTC	CSVEGGGVGETQYF
TRBV6-5	TRBJ2-3	.	.	TGTGCCAGCAGTTACTCAGGGAAGGGACCCCCAGATACGCAGTATTTT	CASSYSGKGPPDTQYF
TRBV9	TRBJ1-2	.	.	TGTGCCAGCAGCGTAGGGGGAACAGAGCCCAATGGCTACACCTTC	CASSVGGTEPNGYTF
TRBV20-1	TRBJ2-1	TRBD2	few	TGCAGTGCCCTACGACTAGCGGGGGCGGGGTATGAGCAGTTCTTC	CSALRLAGAGYEQFF
TRBV6-1	TRBJ1-5	.	.	TGTGCCAGCAGGGCAGTAGGGGCCCGCCAGCCCCAGCATTTT	CASRAVGARQPQHF